A single sample gave rise to the 24 T cell receptor beta chains below, sequenced in a study of blood T cell repertoires in COVID-19. The repertoire was sequenced with immunoSEQ multiplex PCR; TCRdb's copy has only in-frame clones and lacks some. The top ten clones hold over 4% of a sample with 95,000 to 120,000 clones, more than 80% of them seen once. Sequencing was done on a sample of peripheral blood. Receptors were obtained from a woman between 45 and 65 years old with acute or convalescent COVID-19.

The CDR3 reads CASSLEASVYNEQFF. The CDR3, as DNA: TGTGCCAGCAGCTTAGAGGCTAGTGTATACAATGAGCAGTTCTTC. The chain joins TRBV7-6 to TRBJ2-1; no definite D call. Trimming pared 1 base from V and 4 bases from J, leaving 11 bases between. The CDR3 is 15 residues long. Germline CDR1 SGHVS, CDR2 FNYEAQ.

The chain couples TRBV5-8 to TRBJ2-2, with 11 bases aligning to TRBD2. Germline CDR1 and CDR2: SGHTS and YDEGEE. This CDR3 is 15 amino acids long. The junction had 2 bases not matched to a gene; V was cut back by 4 bases and J by 3 bases. The CDR3 coding sequence is TGTGCCAGCAGCCCACTAGCGGGGGACACCGGGGAGCTGTTTTTT. It is translated as CASSPLAGDTGELFF. The full variable domain, with the rest looked up from reference TRBV5-8 and TRBJ2-2, is EAGVTQSPTHLIKTRGQQATLRCSPISGHTSVYWYQQALGLGLQFLLWYDEGEERNRGNFPPRFSGRQFPNYSSELNVNALELEDSALYLCASSPLAGDTGELFFGEGSRLTVL.

The chain employs TRBV4-3 and TRBJ1-2, with D possibly TRBD1 on 6 matching bases. This CDR3 has 14 amino acids. Germline V gene data show CDR1 as LGHNA and CDR2 as YSLEER. Between the trimmed V and J ends, which lost 8 bases and 4 bases, there was a span of 17 bases. The CDR3 bases are TGCGCCAGCTCGAGGGGGAGGGTGGGCTATGGCTACACCTTC. It is translated as CASSRGRVGYGYTF.

This clone was found once. This chain uses TRBV4-1 with TRBJ2-7; D not resolved. Germline CDR1 reads MGHRA; CDR2 reads YSYEKL. V was cut by 0 bases and J by 2 bases, with 8 bases left in between. The CDR3 covers 14 residues. DNA for the CDR3: TGCGCCAGCAGCCAAGATGGCAGGACCTACGAGCAGTACTTC. Its translation: CASSQDGRTYEQYF.

The chain uses TRBV4-2 and TRBJ1-2, with D unresolved. CDR3 length: 14 amino acids. V dropped 3 bases and J dropped 5 bases, with 13 bases sitting between them. The germline gives CDR1 LGHNA, CDR2 YNFKEQ. CDR3 coding DNA: TGTGCCAGCAGCCACCCAATCACTGATTATGGCTACACCTTC. Its protein is CASSHPITDYGYTF.

The DNA for the CDR3 is TGTGCCAGCAGCTCTACCGGACAGGGAGACTATGGCTACACCTTC. Amino acid sequence: CASSSTGQGDYGYTF. The chain joins TRBV5-6 to TRBJ1-2, with 8 bases identical to TRBD1. In germline, CDR1 is SGHDT, CDR2 YYEEEE. Trimming removed 3 bases from V and 3 bases from J; junction bases left unmatched: 7. The CDR3 has 15 residues.

The gene calls are TRBV30 and TRBJ1-1; D is ambiguous. V lost 0 bases and J lost 5, with 13 bases in between. Germline V gene lookup returns CDR1 GTSNPN and CDR2 SVGIG (reference sequence). This CDR3 has 14 residues. DNA for the CDR3: TGTGCCTGGAGTGTTGGAGGGATGGAGACTGAAGCTTTCTTT. Protein product: CAWSVGGMETEAFF.

The chain combines TRBV7-9 with TRBJ2-7; D uncertain. Germline CDR1 reads SEHNR; CDR2 reads FQNEAQ (reference sequence). The CDR3 runs 12 residues. Trimming pared 5 bases from V and 7 bases from J, leaving 12 bases between. CDR3 protein: CASSPFSGEQYF. CDR3 bases: TGTGCCAGCAGCCCATTCTCAGGAGAGCAGTACTTC.

This clone was recorded once. The chain carries TRBV28 and TRBJ1-5; no firm D call. Germline V gene lookup returns CDR1 MDHEN and CDR2 SYDVKM. V lost 4 bases and J lost 5, with 15 bases in between. The CDR3 has 15 amino acids. The CDR3 sequence is CASSSLVGADQPQHF. The CDR3 nucleotides are TGTGCCAGCAGTTCCCTCGTAGGAGCGGATCAGCCCCAGCATTTT. The whole variable domain, filled in from reference TRBV28 and TRBJ1-5, reads DVKVTQSSRYLVKRTGEKVFLECVQDMDHENMFWYRQDPGLGLRLIYFSYDVKMKEKGDIPEGYSVSREKKERFSLILESASTNQTSMYLCASSSLVGADQPQHFGDGTRLSIL.

The rearrangement uses TRBV29-1 and TRBJ1-1; a possible D gene is TRBD1 (5 bases). This CDR3 region has 16 residues. V lost 0 bases, J lost 1 base, and 15 bases lay in between. Germline V gene data show CDR1 as SQVTM and CDR2 as ANQGSEA. The CDR3 DNA reads TGCAGCGTTGAAGATTTTGGGGCAGGGCCGAACACTGAAGCTTTCTTT. It codes for CSVEDFGAGPNTEAFF.

V usage is TRBV29-1 and J usage is TRBJ1-2, with D maybe TRBD1 (5 bases). V was shortened by 5 bases and J by 0 bases, with 25 bases between the two germline ends. This CDR3 has 18 amino acids. Germline values: CDR1 SQVTM, CDR2 ANQGSEA. CDR3 in amino acids: CSVRGSEKYRPANYGYTF. CDR3 DNA: TGCAGCGTTCGGGGGTCCGAGAAATACAGGCCCGCTAACTATGGCTACACCTTC.

The rearrangement uses TRBV28 and TRBJ2-1, with D possibly matching TRBD2 (5 bases). Trimming took 5 bases from V and 0 from J, leaving 5 bases between them. The CDR3 has 13 residues. CDR1 is MDHEN, CDR2 SYDVKM, per germline. The CDR3 nucleotides read TGTGCCAGCAGTGAGGGCTCCTACAATGAGCAGTTCTTC. Translated: CASSEGSYNEQFF.

Here the CDR3 DNA reads TGTGCCAGCAGTCCCTTCGGGACTAGCGGTTACAATGAGCAGTTCTTC. Translated, it gives CASSPFGTSGYNEQFF. The chain recombines TRBV27 with TRBJ2-1, with 11 positions matching TRBD2. In germline, CDR1 is MNHEY, CDR2 SMNVEV (reference sequence). The CDR3 consists of 16 residues. With V trimmed by 5 bases and J by 4 bases, 7 bases remained unmatched.

The chain carries TRBV6-4 and TRBJ2-3; D may be TRBD2 (5 bases). The CDR3 is 16 residues long. Germline CDR1 is MRHNA and CDR2 is SNTAGT. V lost 1 base and J lost 0, with 11 bases in between. The CDR3 coding sequence is TGTGCCAGCAGTGACTGGTCGGTAGCGAGCACAGATACGCAGTATTTT. Translating it yields CASSDWSVASTDTQYF.

The sample holds one count of this clone. V usage is TRBV19 and J usage is TRBJ1-1; D is unresolved. The V end lost 3 bases, the J end lost 1 base, and 6 bases lay between the germline ends. Germline V lookup: CDR1 LNHDA, CDR2 SQIVND (reference sequence). The CDR3 extends over 13 amino acids. The CDR3 DNA reads as TGTGCCAGTAGTATTGATAGGAACACTGAAGCTTTCTTT. Translation: CASSIDRNTEAFF. The variable domain in full, completed from reference TRBV19 and TRBJ1-1, reads DGGITQSPKYLFRKEGQNVTLSCEQNLNHDAMYWYRQDPGQGLRLIYYSQIVNDFQKGDIAEGYSVSREKKESFPLTVTSAQKNPTAFYLCASSIDRNTEAFFGQGTRLTVV.

The chain employs TRBV10-2 and TRBJ1-1; the D is unclear. V was cut by 2 bases and J by 1 base, with 11 bases left in between. Germline assignment: CDR1 WSHSY and CDR2 SAAADI. The CDR3 consists of 15 residues. DNA for the CDR3: TGCGCCAGCAGTGAGGGCGGCAGAGAGAACACTGAAGCTTTCTTT. It encodes CASSEGGRENTEAFF.

This chain links TRBV5-1 with TRBJ2-3, with a weak D call TRBD2 (6 bases). CDR3 length: 16 amino acids. From germline, CDR1 is SGHRS and CDR2 YFSETQ. V was pared by 1 base and J by 3 bases, with 15 bases between. The CDR3 DNA sequence: TGCGCCAGCAGCTTGATGGCGGTTGGGACTACAGATACGCAGTATTTT. Translating gives CASSLMAVGTTDTQYF.

The V call is TRBV6-5, the J call TRBJ1-1, with 8 bases identical to TRBD1. CDR3 length: 13 amino acids. Germline CDR1 is MNHEY and CDR2 is SVGAGI. Trimming at V came to 8 bases and at J to 4 bases, leaving 6 bases not matched to a gene. The DNA for the CDR3 is TGTGCCAGCGTTAAACAGGGGGGCACTGAAGCTTTCTTT. Translated: CASVKQGGTEAFF.

The V gene is TRBV3-1 (or the pseudogene TRBV3-2), the J gene TRBJ2-1; 11 nucleotides align to TRBD2. The trim removed 4 bases at V and 8 bases at J, leaving 10 bases unmatched. CDR1 is LGHDT and CDR2 is YNNKEL in the germline V gene (reference sequence). This CDR3 has 16 residues. The CDR3 coding sequence is TGTGCCAGCAGCCCGCTAGCGGGAGGCCCTTTTGATGAGCAGTTCTTC. As protein: CASSPLAGGPFDEQFF.

The gene calls are TRBV4-1 and TRBJ1-5; TRBD1 is a possible D gene (5 bases). CDR1 is MGHRA and CDR2 is YSYEKL in the germline V gene. The CDR3 has 15 residues. V was shortened by 4 bases and J by 4 bases, with 14 bases between the two germline ends. CDR3 in amino acids: CASSPSAGLNQPQHF. CDR3 nucleotides: TGCGCCAGCAGCCCCTCAGCGGGGCTGAATCAGCCCCAGCATTTT.

V and J are TRBV5-6 and TRBJ1-6, with TRBD1 identical over 10 bases. Germline CDR1 and CDR2: SGHDT and YYEEEE. The length of the CDR3 is 15 residues. Trimming took 1 base from V and 9 from J; bases not matched to a gene: 4. CDR3 DNA: TGTGCCAGCAGCTTGAGGGGACAGGGGATTTCACCCCTCCACTTT. Protein sequence: CASSLRGQGISPLHF.

CDR3 nucleotides: TGTGCCAGCAGCTTAAGTACAGGGGAGAAAGCCGGGGAGCTGTTTTTT. Protein sequence: CASSLSTGEKAGELFF. This chain connects TRBV7-9 to TRBJ2-2, with 7 bases that match TRBD1. V shed 2 bases, J shed 6 bases, and the junction held 9 bases outside the gene matches. Looked up from germline, CDR1 is SEHNR and CDR2 is FQNEAQ (reference sequence). This CDR3 has 16 amino acids.

V usage is TRBV5-5 and J usage is TRBJ2-5; TRBD1 matches 10 bases. CDR3 length: 16 residues. Germline CDR1 reads SGHKS; CDR2 reads YYEKEE (reference sequence). With V trimmed by 2 bases and J by 2 bases, 6 bases remained unmatched. CDR3 residues: CASSFSGQGPQETQYF. CDR3 DNA sequence: TGTGCCAGCAGCTTCTCGGGACAGGGGCCACAAGAGACCCAGTACTTC.

This clone was seen only once. V is TRBV2 and J is TRBJ1-2, with a tentative D call TRBD1 (6 bases). CDR1 and CDR2 (germline): SNHLY, FYNNEI. The CDR3 has 14 residues. The V end was cut by 7 bases, the J end by 1 base, with 13 bases between. The CDR3 spells CASNPQGGNYGYTF. CDR3 in DNA: TGTGCCAGCAATCCCCAAGGGGGTAACTATGGCTACACCTTC.